The 29 T cell receptor beta chains below come from one sample, sequenced in a study of blood T cell repertoires in COVID-19. Libraries were prepared by immunoSEQ multiplex PCR; TCRdb keeps only in-frame clonotypes and omits some of them. This sample has under 200,000 clones, with about four fifths found just once. Sequencing was done on a sample of peripheral blood. All receptors come from a man aged 70 or older with active or convalescent COVID-19.

The chain uses TRBV5-5 and TRBJ1-5; 7 bases are a match to TRBD1. V lost 3 bases to trimming and J lost 5 bases; unmatched junction nucleotides: 5. CDR3 size: 14 residues. The germline gives CDR1 SGHKS, CDR2 YYEKEE (reference sequence). The CDR3 here is CASSSRQGDQPQHF. As DNA, the CDR3 is TGTGCCAGCAGCTCGAGACAGGGCGATCAGCCCCAGCATTTT.

The chain uses TRBV6-2 or TRBV6-3 and TRBJ2-3; tentative D call: TRBD1 (5 bases). V lost 3 bases and J lost 0, with 13 bases in between. The CDR3 spans 16 residues. From germline, CDR1 is MNHEY and CDR2 SVGEGT. CDR3 in DNA: TGTGCCAGCAGTTATTCTCCCAGGGAAAGCACAGATACGCAGTATTTT. This gives the protein CASSYSPRESTDTQYF.

This clone showed up just a few times. This chain joins TRBV6-2 or TRBV6-3 and TRBJ2-1; no clear D. Germline V gene data show CDR1 as MNHEY and CDR2 as SVGEGT. This CDR3 region has 14 residues. The V and J ends lost 5 bases and 3 bases respectively, with 11 bases between them. The CDR3 sequence: CASSPLSFYNEQFF. The CDR3 region has the DNA TGTGCCAGCAGTCCCCTAAGTTTCTACAATGAGCAGTTCTTC.

This clone appeared a few times. This chain connects TRBV7-9 to TRBJ1-2; 7 bases are a match to TRBD1. CDR3 length: 12 amino acids. CDR1 SEHNR and CDR2 FQNEAQ come from the germline V gene (reference sequence). Trimming took 4 bases from V and 6 from J; bases not matched to a gene: 2. The DNA of the CDR3 is TGTGCCAGCAGCTGGGACAGAGATGGCTACACCTTC. This sequence encodes CASSWDRDGYTF. The whole variable domain, filled in from reference TRBV7-9 and TRBJ1-2, reads DTGVSQNPRHKITKRGQNVTFRCDPISEHNRLYWYRQTLGQGPEFLTYFQNEAQLEKSRLLSDRFSAERPKGSFSTLEIQRTEQGDSAMYLCASSWDRDGYTFGSGTRLTVV.

CDR3 residues: CASSQDSRFFADTQYF. CDR3 bases: TGTGCCAGCAGCCAAGATAGTCGGTTTTTCGCAGATACGCAGTATTTT. The chain has TRBV4-2 and TRBJ2-3; no clear D. The germline V gene has CDR1 LGHNA and CDR2 YNFKEQ. This CDR3 is built from 16 residues. Trimming removed 0 bases at V and 4 bases at J, with 14 bases between.

The rearrangement uses TRBV28 and TRBJ1-2, with D tentatively TRBD1 (6 bases). The CDR3 has 17 amino acids. V lost 8 bases, J lost 4 bases, and 26 bases lay in between. CDR1 is MDHEN, CDR2 SYDVKM, per germline. This CDR3 is CASRSPIRGRRGYGYTF. CDR3 DNA sequence: TGTGCCAGCCGAAGTCCCATCAGGGGAAGACGTGGCTATGGCTACACCTTC.

V gene TRBV12-3 or TRBV12-4 combines with J gene TRBJ1-1; D is unclear. This CDR3 region has 13 residues. Trimming took 6 bases from V and 1 from J, leaving 9 bases between them. The CDR3, as DNA: TGTGCCAGCAGGGTGGAGCAGAACACTGAAGCTTTCTTT. Encoded protein: CASRVEQNTEAFF.

The gene calls are TRBV19 and TRBJ2-7; D unresolved. Trimming stripped 3 bases from V and 13 bases from J, with 19 bases between. CDR1 and CDR2 (germline): LNHDA, SQIVND (reference sequence). The CDR3 spans 13 residues. The CDR3 sequence: CASSITPGSPPYF. The DNA for the CDR3 is TGTGCCAGTAGTATCACCCCGGGTAGCCCTCCTTACTTC.

The V call is TRBV28, the J call TRBJ1-1, with D possibly matching TRBD1 (5 bases). Trimming removed 2 bases at V and 13 bases at J, with 17 bases between. In germline, CDR1 is MDHEN, CDR2 SYDVKM. The CDR3 sequence is 13 residues long. DNA of the CDR3: TGTGCCAGCAGTTTAGTGCTAGGAACAGGTTTTTTCTTT. Translated: CASSLVLGTGFFF.

The chain joins TRBV18 to TRBJ1-6; TRBD1 matches at 9 bases. Germline CDR1 reads KGHSH; CDR2 reads LQKENI. The CDR3 runs 20 residues. V shed 3 bases and J 0 bases; nucleotides not matched to a gene: 12. As DNA, the CDR3 is TGTGCCAGCTCACCGACTCCGGGACAGGGAGGTATCTCCTATAATTCACCCCTCCACTTT. It codes for CASSPTPGQGGISYNSPLHF.

The chain recombines TRBV10-2 with TRBJ1-2, with TRBD1 as a possible D gene (5 bases). Trimming stripped 6 bases from V and 3 bases from J, with 11 bases between. Germline CDR1 and CDR2: WSHSY and SAAADI. The CDR3 consists of 13 residues. The CDR3 DNA reads TGCGCCAGCAGCCCTAGGGGTGACTATGGCTACACCTTC. Translated: CASSPRGDYGYTF.

In DNA, the CDR3 is TGTGCCAGCAGTCGCACCCTCTCCGTAGGGCCAGGGAATACGCAGTATTTT. Its translation: CASSRTLSVGPGNTQYF. V and J are TRBV6-2 or TRBV6-3 and TRBJ2-3, with D maybe TRBD1 (5 bases). Per the germline V gene, CDR1 is MNHEY and CDR2 is SVGEGT. V was clipped by 5 bases and J by 7 bases, with 25 bases between them. CDR3 length equals 17 residues.

This clone was detected only once. The chain uses TRBV5-1 and TRBJ1-1, with D possibly being TRBD1 (6 bases). CDR1 and CDR2 (germline): SGHRS, YFSETQ. This CDR3 region has 16 residues. Deletions cut 4 bases from V and 0 bases from J, with 16 bases between. Here the CDR3 reads CASSTRGGQMNTEAFF. CDR3 coding DNA: TGCGCCAGCAGCACGAGAGGTGGACAGATGAACACTGAAGCTTTCTTT.

The chain employs TRBV15 and TRBJ2-2; D gene ambiguous. CDR1 is LNHNV and CDR2 is YYDKDF in the germline V gene (reference sequence). This CDR3 contains 13 residues. V lost 1 base and J 5 bases, leaving 5 bases between the germline ends. Here the CDR3 reads CATSRGETGELFF. The DNA for the CDR3 is TGTGCCACCAGCAGAGGAGAGACCGGGGAGCTGTTTTTT.

The chain combines TRBV5-6 with TRBJ1-5; 8 nucleotides line up with TRBD1. V trimming: 0 bases; J trimming: 7 bases; junction bases outside the gene matches: 6. The CDR3 length is 15 residues. CDR1 and CDR2 (germline): SGHDT, YYEEEE. CDR3 protein: CASSLGRGHGQPQHF. In nucleotides, the CDR3 is TGTGCCAGCAGCTTGGGCAGGGGGCATGGGCAGCCCCAGCATTTT.

The chain recombines TRBV5-1 with TRBJ2-7; TRBD1 agrees at 7 bases. The germline CDR1 and CDR2 sequences are SGHRS and YFSETQ. Losses at the gene ends were 1 base for V and 7 bases for J; bases not matched to a gene: 11. The CDR3 is made up of 15 amino acids. Here the CDR3 DNA reads TGCGCCAGCAGCTTGTTTGACAGGGTATCGGGGGAGCAGTACTTC. Translating gives CASSLFDRVSGEQYF.

The J gene is TRBJ2-1, the V gene TRBV9, with 8 bases aligning to TRBD2. There are 15 residues in the CDR3. Germline V CDR1 and CDR2: SGDLS, YYNGEE. V was pared by 2 bases and J by 3 bases, with 4 bases of the junction left unmatched. CDR3 sequence (DNA): TGTGCCAGCAGCGTTAGCGGGGCTAGCTACAATGAGCAGTTCTTC. Its protein product is CASSVSGASYNEQFF.

CDR3 amino acids: CASSRKQGADGYTF. The CDR3 DNA is TGTGCCAGCAGTCGCAAACAGGGGGCTGATGGCTACACCTTC. The V gene is TRBV6-5, the J gene TRBJ1-2; TRBD1 agrees at 9 bases. The CDR3 runs to 14 residues. V dropped 5 bases and J dropped 6; count of bases not matched to a gene: 7. In germline, CDR1 is MNHEY, CDR2 SVGAGI.

The chain couples TRBV5-1 to TRBJ1-1; D gene unclear. This CDR3 is 15 amino acids long. The V gene's germline CDR1 is SGHRS and CDR2 YFSETQ. Trimming took 1 base from V and 0 from J, leaving 10 bases between them. The CDR3 bases are TGCGCCAGCAGCTTGTTGGGCCAGATGAACACTGAAGCTTTCTTT. Translated, it gives CASSLLGQMNTEAFF.

The chain employs TRBV28 and TRBJ2-3; D is possibly TRBD2 (6 bases). The CDR3 consists of 14 residues. Trimming removed 11 bases at V and 1 base at J, with 16 bases between. Germline V gene lookup returns CDR1 MDHEN and CDR2 SYDVKM. CDR3 amino acids: CASQIGSRTDTQYF. CDR3 nucleotides: TGTGCCTCTCAAATCGGGAGCCGCACAGATACGCAGTATTTT.

The chain has TRBV11-3 and TRBJ2-2; no clear D. The germline CDR1 and CDR2 sequences are SGHNT and YENEEA. With 2 bases removed from V and 1 base from J, the gap between germline ends came to 8 bases. CDR3 length: 15 amino acids. CDR3 residues: CASSLRTQNTGELFF. The CDR3 nucleotides read TGTGCCAGCAGCTTACGAACTCAGAACACCGGGGAGCTGTTTTTT.

The chain combines TRBV20-1 with TRBJ2-1, with D perhaps matching TRBD2 (5 bases). The CDR3 is 16 amino acids. Germline V gives CDR1 DFQATT, CDR2 SNEGSKA (reference sequence). V shed 3 bases and J shed 4 bases, with 19 bases lying between them. The CDR3 nucleotides are TGCAGTGCTAGTCATGGCCTAGCTGAGCGGTACAATGAGCAGTTCTTC. It specifies CSASHGLAERYNEQFF.

The chain has TRBV7-3 and TRBJ2-1, with TRBD2 as a possible D gene (5 bases). V was pared by 4 bases and J by 3 bases, with 13 bases between. CDR3 length: 15 residues. Germline-derived CDR1 and CDR2 are SGHTA and FQGTGA. CDR3 amino acids: CASSSGLARYNEQFF. The CDR3 bases are TGTGCCAGCAGCTCGGGGTTGGCCCGCTACAATGAGCAGTTCTTC.

This clone has just a few counts. The J gene is TRBJ1-1, the V gene TRBV7-2, with D possibly being TRBD1 (6 bases). CDR1 and CDR2 from the germline V gene are SGHTA and FQGNSA. V was shortened by 7 bases and J by 5 bases, with 14 bases between the two germline ends. CDR3 size: 13 residues. DNA for the CDR3: TGTGCCAGCACCCGGGGGGCGCGGACTGAAGCTTTCTTT. This codes for CASTRGARTEAFF. The complete variable domain, with remaining parts taken from reference TRBV7-2 and TRBJ1-1, reads GAGVSQSPSNKVTEKGKDVELRCDPISGHTALYWYRQSLGQGLEFLIYFQGNSAPDKSGLPSDRFSAERTGGSVSTLTIQRTQQEDSAVYLCASTRGARTEAFFGQGTRLTVV.

V gene TRBV5-1 combines with J gene TRBJ2-1, with TRBD2 matching over 11 bases. V shed 4 bases and J 4 bases; nucleotides not matched to a gene: 7. The germline V gene has CDR1 SGHRS and CDR2 YFSETQ. The CDR3 contains 16 residues. In DNA form, the CDR3 reads TGCGCCAGCAGCCTAGCAACTAGCGGGGGTTACAATGAGCAGTTCTTC. Translation: CASSLATSGGYNEQFF. Based on the CDR3 plus reference TRBV5-1 and TRBJ2-1, the full variable domain is KAGVTQTPRYLIKTRGQQVTLSCSPISGHRSVSWYQQTPGQGLQFLFEYFSETQRNKGNFPGRFSGRQFSNSRSEMNVSTLELGDSALYLCASSLATSGGYNEQFFGPGTRLTVL.

J is TRBJ2-5 and V is TRBV2; 12 nucleotides align to TRBD2. The CDR3 loop spans 16 amino acids. The J segment lost 5 bases and the V segment lost 6 bases, leaving 10 bases of the junction unmatched. In germline, CDR1 is SNHLY, CDR2 FYNNEI. DNA of the CDR3: TGTGCCAGCAGCGCCCCTAGCGGGAGGGCCAAGGAGACCCAGTACTTC. It is translated as CASSAPSGRAKETQYF.

This clone was counted a few times. V gene TRBV3-1 (or the pseudogene TRBV3-2) combines with J gene TRBJ2-7, with TRBD2 matching over 8 bases. V gave up 4 bases and J gave up 6 bases; unmatched junction bases: 11. The CDR3 covers 15 residues. CDR1 and CDR2 from the germline V gene are LGHDT and YNNKEL (reference sequence). CDR3 protein: CASSLGRGARSEQYF. The CDR3 DNA reads as TGTGCCAGCAGCCTTGGGCGGGGGGCGCGTAGCGAGCAGTACTTC.

V usage is TRBV5-1 and J usage is TRBJ2-7; 7 positions match TRBD1. The CDR3 sequence is 16 residues long. V gave up 4 bases and J gave up 1 base; unmatched junction bases: 11. Germline-derived CDR1 and CDR2 are SGHRS and YFSETQ. In DNA, the CDR3 is TGCGCCAGCAGCGCTGAGGACAGGTCCTTGTCCTACGAGCAGTACTTC. Its translation: CASSAEDRSLSYEQYF.

This chain links TRBV5-4 with TRBJ1-2, with D possibly being TRBD1 (6 bases). Germline CDR1 SGHNT, CDR2 YYREEE (reference sequence). The CDR3 length is 13 residues. Trimming shortened V by 4 bases and J by 6 bases, and 13 bases separated the two germline ends. The CDR3 coding sequence is TGTGCCAGCAGCACAACAGGGTATAATGGCTACACCTTC. It yields the protein CASSTTGYNGYTF.